The 14 T cell receptor beta chains given below trace back to one sample, sequenced in a study of identifying expanded T cells in peripheral blood. TCRdb keeps only in-frame clones here, not all; method: immunoSEQ multiplex PCR. The sample contains about 110,000 clones, around nine tenths of which appear only once. The sample was blood. All receptors derive from a person between 18 and 75 years old in good health.

The chain combines TRBV19 with TRBJ2-7; tentatively, D is TRBD2 (5 bases). V lost 4 bases, J lost 2 bases, and 15 bases lay in between. Germline values: CDR1 LNHDA, CDR2 SQIVND (reference sequence). The CDR3 sequence is 15 residues long. The CDR3, as DNA: TGTGCCAGTAGTAGAGGACTTACCAGGACCTACGAGCAGTACTTC. It yields the protein CASSRGLTRTYEQYF.

This clone was seen a few times. V usage is TRBV4-1 and J usage is TRBJ2-2; tentatively, D is TRBD1 (6 bases). The germline V and J ends were trimmed by 3 bases and 1 base, with 12 bases remaining between them. Germline V gene sequence: CDR1 MGHRA, CDR2 YSYEKL. This CDR3 region has 16 residues. The CDR3 reads CASSQAGTLNTGELFF. CDR3 coding DNA: TGCGCCAGCAGCCAGGCCGGGACACTGAACACCGGGGAGCTGTTTTTT.

This chain links TRBV7-5 with TRBJ2-5; the listed D gene, TRBD2, was not tested against the DNA. TRBV7-5 is a recognized pseudogene. The CDR3 consists of 16 residues. CDR3 sequence reads: CASSPPRGGRQETQYF. The CDR3 coding sequence is TGTGCCAGCAGCCCACCCCGGGGGGGGCGACAAGAGACCCAGTACTTC.

The rearrangement joins TRBV4-1 to TRBJ2-1; 12 positions match TRBD1. Germline V gives CDR1 MGHRA, CDR2 YSYEKL. The CDR3 runs 16 residues. The ends lost 5 bases at V and 5 bases at J; junction bases unmatched: 7. The CDR3 DNA reads TGCGCCAGCAGCGCACTGGGACAGGGGGCTGACAATGAGCAGTTCTTC. Encoded protein: CASSALGQGADNEQFF.

This chain links TRBV5-1 with TRBJ2-7, with a weak D call TRBD1 (6 bases). Trimming took 5 bases from V and 6 from J, leaving 21 bases between them. This CDR3 is built from 15 residues. Germline-derived CDR1 and CDR2 are SGHRS and YFSETQ. The CDR3 nucleotides are TGCGCCAGCAGTTTTACAGGGACCGCCGGGTCCGAGCAGTACTTC. It specifies CASSFTGTAGSEQYF.

The chain uses TRBV7-6 and TRBJ1-1; D unresolved. This CDR3 comprises 15 residues. Germline lookup yields CDR1 SGHVS and CDR2 FNYEAQ. The V end was cut by 4 bases, the J end by 0 bases, with 12 bases between. The CDR3 here is CASSSQASMNTEAFF. The CDR3 bases are TGTGCCAGCAGCTCTCAGGCATCGATGAACACTGAAGCTTTCTTT.

This clone was seen more than once but under ten times. V and J are TRBV6-1 and TRBJ1-5; 9 positions agree with TRBD1. This CDR3 has 14 residues. The V gene's germline CDR1 is MNHNS and CDR2 SASEGT. V dropped 7 bases and J dropped 2; count of bases not matched to a gene: 3. The CDR3 coding sequence is TGTGCCAGCATCCGGACAGGGGGCAATCAGCCCCAGCATTTT. It is translated as CASIRTGGNQPQHF.

The CDR3 DNA sequence: TGTGCCAGCAGCTTGTCCGGAGAGACCCAGTACTTC. This codes for CASSLSGETQYF. The rearrangement uses TRBV5-5 and TRBJ2-5; D not certain. CDR3 length equals 12 residues. V lost 1 base to trimming and J lost 4 bases, with 5 bases between them. Looked up from germline, CDR1 is SGHKS and CDR2 is YYEKEE (reference sequence).

The chain joins TRBV7-9 to TRBJ2-1; a possible D gene is TRBD1 (8 bases). The CDR3 spans 17 residues. Trimming removed 6 bases from V and 0 bases from J, with 18 bases in between. CDR1 and CDR2 from the germline V gene are SEHNR and FQNEAQ (reference sequence). The CDR3 reads CASSRTGGESSYNEQFF. The CDR3 DNA sequence: TGTGCCAGCAGTAGAACAGGGGGGGAGAGCTCCTACAATGAGCAGTTCTTC. Full variable domain (rest looked up from reference TRBV7-9 and TRBJ2-1): DTGVSQNPRHKITKRGQNVTFRCDPISEHNRLYWYRQTLGQGPEFLTYFQNEAQLEKSRLLSDRFSAERPKGSFSTLEIQRTEQGDSAMYLCASSRTGGESSYNEQFFGPGTRLTVL.

This clone was found once. The chain uses TRBV2 and TRBJ1-5, with 7 bases aligning to TRBD1. Germline assignment: CDR1 SNHLY and CDR2 FYNNEI. V trimming: 5 bases; J trimming: 3 bases; junction bases outside the gene matches: 7. The CDR3 spans 15 residues. As DNA, the CDR3 is TGTGCCAGCAGTTCCTGGGGACAGAACAATCAGCCCCAGCATTTT. Its protein product is CASSSWGQNNQPQHF. The full variable domain, with the rest looked up from reference TRBV2 and TRBJ1-5, is EPEVTQTPSHQVTQMGQEVILRCVPISNHLYFYWYRQILGQKVEFLVSFYNNEISEKSEIFDDQFSVERPDGSNFTLKIRSTKLEDSAMYFCASSSWGQNNQPQHFGDGTRLSIL.

J is TRBJ2-5 and V is TRBV25-1; either TRBD1 or TRBD2 may fit D (6 bases each). The CDR3 has 15 amino acids. V shed 4 bases and J shed 4 bases, with 16 bases lying between them. Germline assignment: CDR1 MGHDK and CDR2 SYGVNS. Written as DNA, the CDR3 is TGTGCCAGCAGTGCGGTGGGGGGCCTGGGAGAGACCCAGTACTTC. This translates into CASSAVGGLGETQYF.

The CDR3 DNA follows: TGTGCCAGCAGCTCGCGCGGGACTAGAGGCACCGGGGAGCTGTTTTTT. Translating it yields CASSSRGTRGTGELFF. The chain is built from TRBV6-6 and TRBJ2-2; 8 bases fit TRBD2. Germline-derived CDR1 and CDR2 are MNHNY and SVGAGI (reference sequence). V was pared by 6 bases and J by 4 bases, with 10 bases of the junction left unmatched. The CDR3 runs to 16 residues.

The rearrangement joins TRBV11-2 to TRBJ2-5, with D maybe TRBD1 (6 bases). In germline, CDR1 is SGHAT, CDR2 FQNNGV. V dropped 2 bases and J dropped 5 bases, with 21 bases sitting between them. This CDR3 spans 17 amino acids. The CDR3 DNA reads TGTGCCAGCAGCTTATTACCTAGGACAGAGGGGCGGGAGACCCAGTACTTC. Protein: CASSLLPRTEGRETQYF.

The gene calls are TRBV2 and TRBJ1-6; D uncertain. Germline lookup yields CDR1 SNHLY and CDR2 FYNNEI. This CDR3 region has 15 residues. The V end was cut by 2 bases, the J end by 0 bases, with 5 bases between. CDR3 sequence reads: CASSERSSYNSPLHF. The DNA of the CDR3 is TGTGCCAGCAGTGAAAGAAGCTCCTATAATTCACCCCTCCACTTT.